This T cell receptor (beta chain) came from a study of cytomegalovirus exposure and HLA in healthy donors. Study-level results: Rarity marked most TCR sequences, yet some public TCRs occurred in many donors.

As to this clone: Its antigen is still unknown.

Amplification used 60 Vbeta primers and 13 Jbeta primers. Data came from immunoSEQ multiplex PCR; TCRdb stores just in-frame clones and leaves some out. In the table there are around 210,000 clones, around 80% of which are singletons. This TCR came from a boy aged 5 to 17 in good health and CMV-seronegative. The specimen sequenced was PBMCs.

The CDR3 region has the DNA TGTGCCAGCAGCACGGGACAGTTTGCAACTAATGAAAAACTGTTTTTT. This translates into CASSTGQFATNEKLFF. The chain employs TRBV5-4 and TRBJ1-4, with TRBD1 matching over 7 bases. V lost 4 bases, J lost 0 bases, and 6 bases stayed unmatched. The germline V gene encodes CDR1 SGHNT and CDR2 YYREEE (reference sequence). The CDR3 extends over 16 amino acids.